Sequencing of this TCR beta chain was carried out in a study of T cell responses to AZD1222 COVID-19 vaccine. Study observations and caveats: Spike regions recognized by vaccine-associated CD4 TCRs spanned the protein, led by 160-218 and 743-854.

A remark on this clone: What it binds is unknown.

The CDR3 consists of 14 residues. The germline V gene has CDR1 LNHDA and CDR2 SQIVND (reference sequence). V lost 9 bases, J lost 4 bases, and 16 bases lay in between. TCRdb keeps only in-frame clones here, not all; method: immunoSEQ multiplex PCR. The sample lists roughly 150,000 clones, around 85% occurring once. The source of this sequence is an adult who had recovered from COVID-19. Here the sequenced sample was peripheral blood, taken after recovery from COVID-19. The chain joins TRBV19 to TRBJ1-5; no clear D. In nucleotides, the CDR3 is TGTGCCAGCAGCGACTTTCCCAGGAATCAGCCCCAGCATTTT. The encoded protein is CASSDFPRNQPQHF.